This note documents a single T cell receptor beta chain sequence. The target antigen is unknown. This specimen comes from a study of identifying expanded T cells in peripheral blood. Study-level results: Variance in clone template counts between two-week samples significantly increased with total template count across all healthy donors.

This CDR3 is 13 amino acids long. The V gene's germline CDR1 is MNHEY and CDR2 SMNVEV (reference sequence). J gave up 9 bases and V 3 bases, and 1 base lay outside the gene matches. Sequenced by immunoSEQ multiplex PCR; TCRdb stores in-frame clones only, minus some. There are about 78,000 clones in the sample; more than 75% occur only once, and 15% to 20% lies in the top ten. The source is a person aged 18 to 75 in good health. The rearrangement joins TRBV27 to TRBJ1-6, with 8 bases that match TRBD1. Sequencing input: blood. The CDR3 loop is CASSLGTGSPLHF. The DNA for the CDR3 is TGTGCCAGCAGTTTGGGGACAGGTTCACCCCTCCACTTT.